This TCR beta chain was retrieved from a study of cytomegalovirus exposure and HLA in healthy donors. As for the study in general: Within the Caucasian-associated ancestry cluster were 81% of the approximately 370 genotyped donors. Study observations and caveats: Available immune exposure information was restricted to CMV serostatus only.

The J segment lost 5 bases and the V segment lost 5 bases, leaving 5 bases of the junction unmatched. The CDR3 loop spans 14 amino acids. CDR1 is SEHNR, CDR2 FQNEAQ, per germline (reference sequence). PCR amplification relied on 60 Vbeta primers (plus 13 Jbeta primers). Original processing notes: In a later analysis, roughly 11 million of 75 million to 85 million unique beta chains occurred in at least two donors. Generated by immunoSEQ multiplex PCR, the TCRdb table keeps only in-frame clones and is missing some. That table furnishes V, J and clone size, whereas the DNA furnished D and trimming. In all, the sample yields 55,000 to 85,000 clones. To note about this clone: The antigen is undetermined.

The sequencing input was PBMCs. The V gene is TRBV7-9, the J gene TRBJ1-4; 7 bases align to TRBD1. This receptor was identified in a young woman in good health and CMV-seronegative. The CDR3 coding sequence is TGTGCCAGCAGCCCGGACAGGTGGAATGAAAAACTGTTTTTT. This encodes CASSPDRWNEKLFF.